This TCR beta chain was obtained from a study of metastatic and nonmetastatic thyroid tumors. About the research overall: Malignant and benign thyroid patients had repertoires compared in peripheral blood and tumor or nodule tissue.

Authors' methods: Differences in CDR3 between clinicopathological groups were drawn on to build a classifier intended to discriminate distant-metastatic papillary thyroid cancer patients. MiXCR reprocessed the PCR reads for TCRdb. In this record, the V and J calls reflect TCRdb's handling and not the investigators' own analysis. The data contain some 25,000 clones, around 20% of them singletons. The CDR3 is made up of 13 amino acids. J lost 6 bases, V lost 6 bases, and 9 bases had no gene match. Germline values: CDR1 DFQATT, CDR2 SNEGSKA (reference sequence). About this clone itself: Its antigen is not known.

Treatment of any kind had been given to no patient before thyroid surgery. Study observations and caveats: It was reported that TCR beta diversity was significantly higher in malignant thyroid tumors than benign nodules, in blood and tumor.

This chain connects TRBV20-1 to TRBJ1-2; 8 bases fit TRBD1. Source material: blood. The sequence was obtained from a female donor with papillary thyroid cancer or a benign thyroid nodule (not recorded which). Some clones in this sample may be carry-over from other donors' samples. The CDR3 DNA reads TGCAGTGCCACCCCAGGGGGCGCGGATGGCTACACCTTC. Protein: CSATPGGADGYTF.